The clone carrying this T cell receptor (beta chain) was counted between two and nine times. The antigen remains undetermined. CD4+ cells of the naive, central memory, regulatory and stem cell-like memory types were sorted via CD45RO/CCR7/CD25/CD127/CD95/CD27. The data stem from a study of beta chain features in type 1 diabetes. Turning to the study itself: Taken together, all samples contributed roughly 100 million examined sorted cells. Study-level results: Researchers report that Type 1 diabetes patients had moderately but significantly shorter TCRB CDR3s across all four CD4+ subsets. More deletions and fewer insertions at VDJ junctions were found in patients with type 1 diabetes.

Expressed TCRB transcripts were sequenced, since all the RNA that had been isolated was reverse transcribed. An average of approximately 3.6 million reads was obtained for naive, central memory and regulatory T cell samples. Method: immunoSEQ multiplex PCR; TCRdb's copy keeps in-frame clones and lacks some. The table shows hundreds of thousands of clones, with around an eighth occurring only once. The sequence came from a man between 18 and 35 years old with type 1 diabetes. Sequenced sample: naive CD4+ T cells from blood.

CDR3 residues: CASSPLGTDTQYF. The CDR3 nucleotides read TGTGCCAGCTCGCCCCTGGGCACAGATACGCAGTATTTT. V is TRBV18 and J is TRBJ2-3; D is ambiguous. CDR1 is KGHSH and CDR2 is LQKENI in the germline V gene. The V gene lost 6 bases and the J gene lost 1 base, with 8 bases spanning the gap. The CDR3 length is 13 residues.